Each of the 24 T cell receptor beta chains below was sequenced from the same sample in a study of cytomegalovirus exposure and HLA in healthy donors. PCR employed 60 Vbeta and 13 Jbeta primers. Repertoires were generated with immunoSEQ multiplex PCR, while TCRdb's copy carries only in-frame clones and drops some. The profile shows approximately 100,000 clones, roughly 73% of them singletons. The sequenced material came from PBMCs. The receptor source for this set is a man aged 35-49 years in good health and CMV-seronegative.

The chain recombines TRBV7-2 with TRBJ2-1; perhaps TRBD2 as D (5 bases). V was cut by 1 base and J by 3 bases, with 10 bases left in between. The CDR3 length is 15 residues. The germline V gene encodes CDR1 SGHTA and CDR2 FQGNSA. The CDR3 DNA sequence: TGTGCCAGCAGCTTAGATGGCGGGCGCTACAATGAGCAGTTCTTC. This encodes CASSLDGGRYNEQFF.

The V and J genes are TRBV7-3 and TRBJ2-1; 10 bases are a match to TRBD2. V trimming: 6 bases; J trimming: 5 bases; junction bases outside the gene matches: 4. Looked up from germline, CDR1 is SGHTA and CDR2 is FQGTGA. This CDR3 spans 14 amino acids. The CDR3: CASSLAGANNEQFF. As DNA, the CDR3 is TGTGCCAGCAGTCTAGCGGGGGCCAACAATGAGCAGTTCTTC.

The V gene is TRBV29-1, the J gene TRBJ2-3, with D uncertain. This CDR3 has 11 amino acids. Trimming cost V 4 bases and J 12 bases, with 14 bases left between them. CDR1 and CDR2 from the germline V gene are SQVTM and ANQGSEA. As DNA, the CDR3 is TGCAGCGTTGGTCGCGCCCCCGATCAGTATTTT. Translated: CSVGRAPDQYF.

This clone was observed a single time. The junction shows a germline mismatch at one end, possibly a read error. J is TRBJ2-2 and V is TRBV7-9, with a weak D call TRBD2 (6 bases). This CDR3 is built from 16 residues. Germline-derived CDR1 and CDR2 are SEHNR and FQNEAQ (reference sequence). The CDR3: CSSSSGARRNTGELFF. CDR3 in DNA: TGTTCCAGCAGCTCGGGAGCGCGGAGAAACACCGGGGAGCTGTTTTTT.

This rearrangement joins TRBV5-1 to TRBJ2-3; 7 bases agree with TRBD2. The CDR3 has 16 amino acids. Per the germline V gene, CDR1 is SGHRS and CDR2 is YFSETQ. V shed 4 bases and J 6 bases; nucleotides not matched to a gene: 14. CDR3 sequence: CASSPFGGGSGDTQYF. The CDR3 DNA sequence: TGCGCCAGCAGCCCTTTCGGCGGGGGATCAGGGGATACGCAGTATTTT.

The CDR3 DNA follows: TGCGCCAGCAGCGTGGCAGGGAATCAGCCCCAGCATTTT. Translated: CASSVAGNQPQHF. This sequence joins TRBV5-1 and TRBJ1-5; possible D gene TRBD1, 5 bases. With 4 bases removed from V and 4 bases from J, the gap between germline ends came to 9 bases. CDR1 and CDR2 (germline): SGHRS, YFSETQ. The CDR3 spans 13 residues.

The rearrangement uses TRBV11-3 and TRBJ1-1, with unresolved D. Germline assignment: CDR1 SGHNT and CDR2 YENEEA. This CDR3 has 13 residues. Trimming cost V 5 bases and J 4 bases, with 11 bases left between them. This CDR3 is CASSQTSVTEAFF. CDR3 coding DNA: TGTGCCAGCAGCCAAACATCAGTCACTGAAGCTTTCTTT.

V gene TRBV5-6 combines with J gene TRBJ2-7, with TRBD1 as a possible D gene (5 bases). V lost 4 bases to trimming and J lost 3 bases, with 17 bases between them. Germline V CDR1 and CDR2: SGHDT, YYEEEE. This CDR3 spans 15 amino acids. The CDR3 DNA follows: TGTGCCAGCAGCCCCAAGGGGCCCCTAATCTACGAGCAGTACTTC. It is translated as CASSPKGPLIYEQYF.

This clone was seen only a few times. This chain links TRBV27 with TRBJ2-7; TRBD1 aligns across 7 bases. V lost 5 bases, J lost 6 bases, and 7 bases stayed unmatched. Per germline, CDR1 MNHEY and CDR2 SMNVEV (reference sequence). This CDR3 comprises 13 residues. For the CDR3, the DNA is TGTGCCAGCAGTCCCTATACAGGGGTCGAGCAGTACTTC. Amino acids: CASSPYTGVEQYF.

A note on this clone: At one end, the junction sequence differs from germline, possibly due to a read error. The genes are TRBV7-9 and TRBJ2-3, with TRBD1 identical over 9 bases. Germline values: CDR1 SEHNR, CDR2 FQNEAQ (reference sequence). This CDR3 region has 16 residues. CDR3 protein: CSSSLGDRGTSDTQYF. The DNA for the CDR3 is TGTTCCAGCAGCTTAGGCGACAGGGGGACATCCGATACGCAGTATTTT.

The CDR3 is CASSLAGTATYEQYF. CDR3 DNA: TGTGCCAGCAGCTTAGCCGGGACAGCCACCTACGAGCAGTACTTC. The genes are TRBV7-2 and TRBJ2-7; 7 bases map to TRBD1. The V segment lost 0 bases and the J segment 2 bases; nucleotides outside the gene matches: 4. Germline V gene data show CDR1 as SGHTA and CDR2 as FQGNSA. This CDR3 spans 15 amino acids.

The V gene is TRBV5-5, the J gene TRBJ1-2; D unclear. CDR1 SGHKS and CDR2 YYEKEE come from the germline V gene (reference sequence). The V end lost 0 bases, the J end lost 8 bases, and 11 bases lay between the germline ends. The CDR3 extends over 13 amino acids. The CDR3 coding sequence is TGTGCCAGCAGCTTGGACTCCGGGGTCGGCTACACCTTC. It encodes CASSLDSGVGYTF.

V gene TRBV5-4 combines with J gene TRBJ2-3, with D tentatively TRBD1 (7 bases). This CDR3 contains 16 residues. The germline V and J ends were trimmed by 4 bases and 8 bases, with 23 bases remaining between them. Germline CDR1 is SGHNT and CDR2 is YYREEE (reference sequence). The CDR3 loop reads CASSPGDQEGAGTQYF. DNA for the CDR3: TGTGCCAGCAGCCCGGGGGATCAGGAGGGGGCTGGTACGCAGTATTTT. Full variable domain (missing parts from reference TRBV5-4 and TRBJ2-3): ETGVTQSPTHLIKTRGQQVTLRCSSQSGHNTVSWYQQALGQGPQFIFQYYREEENGRGNFPPRFSGLQFPNYSSELNVNALELDDSALYLCASSPGDQEGAGTQYFGPGTRLTVL.

The V and J genes are TRBV6-6 and TRBJ2-3, with 9 nucleotides matching TRBD1. The CDR3 is 15 residues long. Trimming cost V 5 bases and J 2 bases; bases outside gene matches: 5. The germline gives CDR1 MNHNY, CDR2 SVGAGI (reference sequence). The CDR3 spells CASSLGTGNTDTQYF. CDR3 sequence (DNA): TGTGCCAGCAGTCTGGGGACAGGGAACACAGATACGCAGTATTTT.

The chain carries TRBV7-9 and TRBJ1-1; 8 bases match TRBD1. The length of the CDR3 is 13 residues. Germline CDR1 is SEHNR and CDR2 is FQNEAQ (reference sequence). J was trimmed by 11 bases and V by 4 bases; bases with no gene match: 9. The CDR3 here is CASSSDREVWAFF. Here the CDR3 DNA reads TGTGCCAGCAGCTCGGACAGGGAAGTTTGGGCTTTCTTT.

V and J are TRBV19 and TRBJ2-1; 10 bases agree with TRBD2. The CDR3 sequence is 16 residues long. The V and J ends lost 5 bases and 3 bases, in that order; junction bases with no gene match: 7. The germline V gene encodes CDR1 LNHDA and CDR2 SQIVND (reference sequence). Here the CDR3 DNA reads TGTGCCAGTAGTCTCCGCAGCGGGGGGGTCTACAATGAGCAGTTCTTC. Translated, it gives CASSLRSGGVYNEQFF.

In this sample, this clone turned up once. The chain carries TRBV6-5 and TRBJ2-3; the D gene is possibly TRBD1 (6 bases). There are 15 residues in the CDR3. V was shortened by 6 bases and J by 0 bases, with 13 bases between the two germline ends. Germline V CDR1 and CDR2: MNHEY, SVGAGI. The CDR3 DNA is TGTGCCAGCAGATTGGGGGCAACTAGCACAGATACGCAGTATTTT. Translating gives CASRLGATSTDTQYF.

V gene TRBV5-1 combines with J gene TRBJ2-3, with TRBD2 identical over 8 bases. CDR1 SGHRS and CDR2 YFSETQ come from the germline V gene. Unmatched junction bases numbered 4, after V lost 2 bases and J lost 5 bases. The CDR3 length is 14 residues. The CDR3 is CASSFAGGKDTQYF. The CDR3, as DNA: TGCGCCAGCAGCTTTGCGGGGGGAAAAGATACGCAGTATTTT. The full variable domain, its missing parts supplied by reference TRBV5-1 and TRBJ2-3, is KAGVTQTPRYLIKTRGQQVTLSCSPISGHRSVSWYQQTPGQGLQFLFEYFSETQRNKGNFPGRFSGRQFSNSRSEMNVSTLELGDSALYLCASSFAGGKDTQYFGPGTRLTVL.

The V and J genes are TRBV4-2 and TRBJ1-4; TRBD1 agrees at 7 bases. Germline V lookup: CDR1 LGHNA, CDR2 YNFKEQ. The CDR3 contains 16 residues. V was clipped by 0 bases and J by 4 bases; unmatched bases: 5. The CDR3 bases are TGTGCCAGCAGCCAAGATCGAACAGGGGTTAATGAAAAACTGTTTTTT. Translation gives CASSQDRTGVNEKLFF.

This sequence joins TRBV7-2 and TRBJ1-2; 8 nucleotides agree with TRBD1. Germline values: CDR1 SGHTA, CDR2 FQGNSA. The CDR3 consists of 14 residues. V was clipped by 1 base and J by 3 bases; unmatched bases: 1. CDR3 DNA sequence: TGTGCCAGCAGCTTAGACAGGGGGTACTATGGCTACACCTTC. This codes for CASSLDRGYYGYTF.

The chain carries TRBV11-2 and TRBJ2-3, with a weak D call TRBD2 (5 bases). Germline V gene data show CDR1 as SGHAT and CDR2 as FQNNGV. This CDR3 region has 14 residues. V was clipped by 4 bases and J by 0 bases, with 8 bases between them. In DNA form, the CDR3 reads TGTGCCAGCAGCTCGGGAACTAGCACAGATACGCAGTATTTT. As protein: CASSSGTSTDTQYF. The entire variable domain, with the rest obtained from reference TRBV11-2 and TRBJ2-3, is as follows: EAGVAQSPRYKIIEKRQSVAFWCNPISGHATLYWYQQILGQGPKLLIQFQNNGVVDDSQLPKDRFSAERLKGVDSTLKIQPAKLEDSAVYLCASSSGTSTDTQYFGPGTRLTVL.

The chain has TRBV18 and TRBJ1-4; D possibly corresponds to TRBD1 (6 bases). This CDR3 comprises 14 residues. Between the trimmed V and J ends, which lost 2 bases and 4 bases, there was a span of 8 bases. Per the germline V gene, CDR1 is KGHSH and CDR2 is LQKENI. CDR3 bases: TGTGCCAGCTCACCAGGCAGGGGTAATGAAAAACTGTTTTTT. It translates to CASSPGRGNEKLFF.

V and J are TRBV19 and TRBJ2-2, with TRBD1 as a possible D gene (5 bases). There are 15 residues in the CDR3. V dropped 3 bases and J dropped 1 base, with 9 bases sitting between them. Germline V gene sequence: CDR1 LNHDA, CDR2 SQIVND (reference sequence). The CDR3 region is CASSMGTGNTGELFF. In DNA form, the CDR3 reads TGTGCCAGTAGTATGGGCACAGGGAACACCGGGGAGCTGTTTTTT.

This clone occurred once. This rearrangement joins TRBV7-9 to TRBJ2-1; 8 bases are shared with TRBD2. Looked up from germline, CDR1 is SEHNR and CDR2 is FQNEAQ (reference sequence). The V and J ends lost 1 base and 7 bases, in that order; junction bases with no gene match: 6. CDR3 length: 15 amino acids. CDR3 nucleotides: TGTGCCAGCAGCTTAGGACGGGGGGGATGGAATGAGCAGTTCTTC. This encodes CASSLGRGGWNEQFF. Filled out from reference TRBV7-9 and TRBJ2-1, the complete variable domain reads DTGVSQNPRHKITKRGQNVTFRCDPISEHNRLYWYRQTLGQGPEFLTYFQNEAQLEKSRLLSDRFSAERPKGSFSTLEIQRTEQGDSAMYLCASSLGRGGWNEQFFGPGTRLTVL.